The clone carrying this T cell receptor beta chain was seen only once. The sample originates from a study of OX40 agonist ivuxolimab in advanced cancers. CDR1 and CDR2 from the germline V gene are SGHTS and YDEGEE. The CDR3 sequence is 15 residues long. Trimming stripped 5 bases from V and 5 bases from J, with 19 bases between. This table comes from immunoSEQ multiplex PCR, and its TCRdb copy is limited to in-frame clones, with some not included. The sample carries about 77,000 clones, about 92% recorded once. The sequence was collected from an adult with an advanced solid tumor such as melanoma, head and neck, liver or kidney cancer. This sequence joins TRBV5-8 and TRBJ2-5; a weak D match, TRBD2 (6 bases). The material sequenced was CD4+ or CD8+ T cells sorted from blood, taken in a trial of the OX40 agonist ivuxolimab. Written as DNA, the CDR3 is TGTGCCAGCAGTCTGGGAGGCACACGGAGGGAGACCCAGTACTTC. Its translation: CASSLGGTRRETQYF.